The rows below give T cell receptor beta chains drawn from one sample of a study of cytomegalovirus exposure and HLA in healthy donors. Profiling relied on immunoSEQ multiplex PCR, and the TCRdb table lists in-frame clones only, not all of them. This sample has more than 130,000 clones, with 85% to 90% found just once. Sequencing was carried out using PBMCs. The receptor set was obtained from a woman aged 18-29 years in good health and CMV-seropositive. Each CDR3 is given with its conserved first and last residue. Each record gives: D gene, V gene, J gene, clone size, CDR3 DNA, CDR3 protein. A D gene is named only where the DNA matches it firmly. Size tells how often a clone was seen (once, few, many) or the class of an expanded clone, and some rows leave it out.

TRBD1	TRBV19	TRBJ1-2	.	TGTGCCAGTAGTACTTACAGGGGGAAAGCCTACTATGGCTACACCTTC	CASSTYRGKAYYGYTF
.	TRBV7-2	TRBJ2-7	.	TGTGCCAGCAGCTTCTCGGGTGTCTACGAGCAGTACTTC	CASSFSGVYEQYF
TRBD2	TRBV9	TRBJ2-3	.	TGTGCCAGCAGCGCCAAGCGGGAGGTGGCAGATACGCAGTATTTT	CASSAKREVADTQYF
.	TRBV28	TRBJ1-2	.	TGTGCCAGCACCCTGGGGGGCTATGGCTACACCTTC	CASTLGGYGYTF
TRBD2	TRBV30	TRBJ2-3	.	TGTGCCGGGGGACTATCTATCACAGATACGCAGTATTTT	CAGGLSITDTQYF
.	TRBV9	TRBJ2-3	.	TGTGCCAGCAGCGACCCTCCGGGACACCTCCCCGATACGCAGTATTTT	CASSDPPGHLPDTQYF
.	TRBV27	TRBJ2-7	.	TGTGCCAGCTCTCTCGGACTAACCTACGAGCAGTACTTC	CASSLGLTYEQYF
TRBD1	TRBV27	TRBJ2-7	.	TGTGCCAGCAGTCTAGGACCAGGGGGACCCGCCGAGCAGTACTTC	CASSLGPGGPAEQYF
.	TRBV5-6	TRBJ2-7	.	TGTGCCAGCAGCTTGAGGGCGGGGAACGAGCAGTACTTC	CASSLRAGNEQYF
TRBD2	TRBV19	TRBJ2-5	.	TGTGCCAGTAGTATAAGGCCAGGGACCCTCGGGGGGGAGACCCAGTACTTC	CASSIRPGTLGGETQYF
.	TRBV4-2	TRBJ1-5	.	TGTGCCAGCAGCCCCTCCCCGGATCAGCCCCAGCATTTT	CASSPSPDQPQHF
.	TRBV7-9	TRBJ2-3	.	TGTGCCAGCAGTCCCGAACGGGTTCTCACAGATACGCAGTATTTT	CASSPERVLTDTQYF
.	TRBV6-4	TRBJ1-5	.	TGTGCCAGCACTATGAGCGGCTACGGGAGCAATCAGCCCCAGCATTTT	CASTMSGYGSNQPQHF
.	TRBV7-8	TRBJ2-3	.	TGTGCCAGCAGCGCTGAGACTAGAAGGTCAGATACGCAGTATTTT	CASSAETRRSDTQYF
.	TRBV30	TRBJ2-5	.	TGTGCCTGGGGCGGAACGGACTGGGTGGCCCAGTACTTC	CAWGGTDWVAQYF
.	TRBV11-2	TRBJ1-1	.	TGTGCCAGCAGCTTTCTGTTGAACACTGAAGCTTTCTTT	CASSFLLNTEAFF
.	TRBV7-2	TRBJ2-2	once	TGTGCCAGCAGCTTAGTGTTAGTGGACACCGGGGAGCTGTTTTTT	CASSLVLVDTGELFF
.	TRBV4-2	TRBJ2-5	once	TGTGCCAGCAGCCCCCCCCAACTAGGGCCGGCAGAGACCCAGTACTTC	CASSPPQLGPAETQYF
TRBD1	TRBV19	TRBJ1-1	.	TGTGCCACCCAAAGGGGACAGGGGAACACTGAAGCTTTCTTT	CATQRGQGNTEAFF
TRBD2	TRBV7-3	TRBJ2-3	.	TGTGCCAGCAGCTTACCAGCGGGGGGGAAAGATACGCAGTATTTT	CASSLPAGGKDTQYF
TRBD2	TRBV29-1	TRBJ2-3	.	TGCAGCGTTGCCATGGGACTAGGGATTACAGATACGCAGTATTTT	CSVAMGLGITDTQYF
TRBD2	TRBV29-1	TRBJ2-5	.	TGCAGCGTTGATCAGACCGGGACTAGCGGGGAGACCCAGTACTTC	CSVDQTGTSGETQYF
TRBD1	TRBV28	TRBJ1-6	.	TGTGCCAGCAGTCATTCTAAGGGGACAGGGTTACGCTCACCCCTCCACTTT	CASSHSKGTGLRSPLHF
.	TRBV4-2	TRBJ2-5	.	TGTGCCAGCAGCCAAGATCGCGGTGAGAGAGAGACCCAGTACTTC	CASSQDRGERETQYF